This T cell receptor beta chain was identified in a study of patients and donors after allogeneic stem cell transplantation. A single record per CDR3 protein comes from TCRdb applying MiXCR to the RT-PCR reads. The table shows about 960,000 distinct CDR3 sequences, with about 20% occurring only once. The clonotype comes from a human donor who was either an allogeneic HSCT recipient or a stem cell or donor lymphocyte infusion donor (not recorded which). It is not recorded whose cells these are; they may come from a transplant donor. The source material was blood, either unsorted or a sorted T cell fraction (not recorded which).

CDR3 sequence: CASKIPVGDGDEQFF. CDR3 DNA sequence: TGTGCCAGCAAAATACCCGTCGGTGATGGGGATGAGCAGTTCTTC. The rearrangement joins TRBV6-2 or TRBV6-3 to TRBJ2-1, with no clear D. Looked up from germline, CDR1 is MNHEY and CDR2 is SVGEGT. The CDR3 consists of 15 residues. The V end was cut by 7 bases, the J end by 8 bases, with 21 bases between.